This T cell receptor beta chain was sequenced for a study of blood T cell repertoires in COVID-19. Only in-frame clones appear in the TCRdb table, and some are missing; sequencing was by immunoSEQ multiplex PCR. The table lists roughly 300,000 clones, about four fifths of them singletons. Germline assignment: CDR1 LGHDT and CDR2 YNNKEL (reference sequence). The length of the CDR3 is 15 residues. V lost 6 bases and J 5 bases, leaving 16 bases between the germline ends. The sample consisted of peripheral blood. V gene TRBV3-1 (or the pseudogene TRBV3-2) combines with J gene TRBJ2-2; no clear D. The clonotype originates from a human donor with COVID-19, enrolled during active disease. The donor label of this sample is uncertain. The CDR3 sequence is CASRPMVAPTGELFF. The CDR3 DNA reads TGTGCCAGCAGGCCAATGGTGGCTCCGACCGGGGAGCTGTTTTTT.